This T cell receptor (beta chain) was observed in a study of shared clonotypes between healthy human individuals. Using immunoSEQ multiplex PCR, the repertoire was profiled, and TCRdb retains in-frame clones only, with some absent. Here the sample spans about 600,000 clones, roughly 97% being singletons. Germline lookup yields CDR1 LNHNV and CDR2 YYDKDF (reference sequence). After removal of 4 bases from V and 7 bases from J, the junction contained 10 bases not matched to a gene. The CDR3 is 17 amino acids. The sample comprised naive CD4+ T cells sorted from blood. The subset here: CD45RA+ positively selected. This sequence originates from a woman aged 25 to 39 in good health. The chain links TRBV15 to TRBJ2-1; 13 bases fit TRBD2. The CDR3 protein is CATSTRLAGGAWNEQFF. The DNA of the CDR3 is TGTGCCACCAGCACGAGACTAGCGGGAGGCGCCTGGAATGAGCAGTTCTTC.